This T cell receptor beta chain was retrieved from a study of vaccination effects on CD4 cells after COVID-19 (dated by TCRdb to between 2022 and 2023). Background for the entire study: Post-vaccine samples across the study were collected a median of 72 days after the second dose, with a range of 14 to 241. SARS-CoV-2 spike-specific CD4+ TCR repertoires were compared before and after mRNA vaccination in COVID-19 convalescent patients and in infection-naive vaccine recipients. A total of 10 COVID-19 convalescent patients and a handful of SARS-CoV-2-naive healthy vaccine recipients were included in the full study. Cultures from other donors in the study were sequenced with the Oncomine TCR Beta short-read assay on an Illumina iSeq 100. Study-level results and caveats: Only a small number of convalescent patients were included, and no early post-infection timepoints were available, which limited the study. Clones induced by infection and clones induced by vaccination both contracted markedly at late timepoints after vaccination, which fits with T cell responses waning over time. Among healthy vaccine recipients, nearly all vaccine-induced clones were SARS-CoV-2 mono-reactive, and only 1 of 255 was cross-reactive with common cold coronaviruses.

To identify antigen-specific CD4+ T cell clonotypes by their expansion, the ViraFEST assay first stimulated PBMC with viral peptide pools and then applied TCR sequencing. After about 9 days of culture, CD4+ T cells were isolated with the EasySep CD4+ T cell isolation kit. Each participant received two doses of an mRNA SARS-CoV-2 vaccine, either BNT162b2 or mRNA-1273. Healthy vaccine recipients had no prior SARS-CoV-2 infection, confirmed by negative nucleocapsid antibodies before and after vaccination. A few million PBMC per well were cultured with about 9 ug/ml peptides in IMDM containing 5% human AB serum, about 10 IU/ml IL-2 and gentamicin. On days 3 and 7, half of the culture medium was replaced with fresh IL-2-containing medium. Unless noted otherwise, every peptide stimulation condition was grown in triplicate wells. PBMC were separated from whole blood using Ficoll-Paque Plus gradient centrifugation and were then either cryopreserved at -140C or used fresh. Overlapping peptide pools spanned the spike proteins of SARS-CoV-2 and the common cold coronaviruses HCoV-NL63, HCoV-OC43 and HCoV-229E. The QIAamp micro DNA kit was used to extract genomic DNA from the cultured CD4+ T cells.

Receptor libraries were prepared by the immunoSEQ multiplex PCR assay. DNA from the cultured and isolated CD4+ T cells underwent TCR beta CDR3 sequencing. The authors' analysis ran thus. Non-productive TCR sequences were removed, reads were trimmed to the CDR3 region, and CDR3s of at least 7 amino acids were retained. The MANAFEST web app was used to identify antigen-specific clonotypes by comparing expansion in peptide wells with expansion in reference cultures. To count as positive, a clone had to show expansion at FDR<0.05 compared with the reference and with all other wells, an odds ratio above 5, and a frequency above 0.1% in two replicate wells. Clonotypes significantly expanded in SARS-CoV-2 spike wells and in at least one common cold coronavirus spike condition were defined as cross-reactive. CDR3 similarity was assessed by Levenshtein distance with the stringdist R package, and unrooted trees were built with ape in R 3.6.1. TCRdb took over this immuneACCESS table, retaining in-frame rearrangements with V and J assigned. Such tables are incomplete; in checked studies, under half of the missing clones stem from an unresolved V gene, and the remainder is unexplained. V and J calls and clone size are as listed in that table; D and trimming were resolved from the DNA. The sample table records under 35,000 clones; approximately 71% of these occur just once. Jointly, the top ten make up about 9% of the sample.

Remarks on this clone: Its binding antigen is unknown. Per-nucleotide qualities are absent, and no much larger clonotype sits a single base away.

From the cysteine through the phenylalanine, the CDR3 covers 16 amino acids. The sequence is cut down to CDR3 DNA, 48 bases in frame from base 1. Reading the germline V gene (reference sequence) gives CDR1 SEHNR and CDR2 FQNEAQ. Germline trimming: 3 bases from V, 4 bases from J; junction bases outside gene matches: 4. The rearranged chain carries TRBV7-9 and TRBJ2-5, with 14 junctional bases fitting TRBD2. The TCR comes from a human donor who received a COVID-19 vaccine. Sample: CD4+ T cells from PBMCs cultured with HCoV-NL63 spike peptides, taken after COVID-19 vaccination. This specimen's cell subset or site label, per the study, means: HCoV-NL63 spike overlapping peptide pool stimulation. The sequenced DNA: TGTGCCAGCAGCTTCGGGACTAGCGGGGGCGGAGAGACCCAGTACTTC. Its translation reads: CASSFGTSGGGETQYF.